This is a list of T cell receptor beta chains from one sample in a study of T-cell memory formation after mild COVID-19. A single record per CDR3 protein comes from TCRdb applying MiXCR to the 5' RACE reads. The sample carries 350,000 or so distinct CDR3 sequences, 10% to 15% recorded once. The sequenced sample consisted of PBMCs or a T cell subset sorted from them (not recorded which). All receptors derive from a man between 18 and 35 years old who had mild COVID-19 (a few samples of this study predate the infection). Cell type and time point are not known. Both conserved end residues are part of each CDR3. Fields, in order: V gene, CDR3 protein.

>TRBV3-1
CASSQDRGSYNEQFF
>TRBV20-1
CSAEGGTGLANYGYTF
>TRBV3-1
CASSQTGTGGGQYF
>TRBV20-1
CSAREPARGVGQYF
>TRBV7-2
CASSLRSGGGTDTQYF
>TRBV12-3/TRBV12-4
CASRDSWYGYTF
>TRBV6-5
CASTAPYQETQYF
>TRBV14
CASSQVVRESSYNEQFF
>TRBV19
CASIRGGTEAFF
>TRBV9
CASSPSVATNEKLFF
>TRBV18
CASSPEHILGHTF
>TRBV5-6
CASSLGTAGTDTQYF
>TRBV28
CASPDRANTEAFF
>TRBV6-5
CASRDWDNYYGYTF
>TRBV6-6
CASRGTGWGTEAFF
>TRBV6-5
CASSYSTPSRTQYF
>TRBV7-2
CASSLQRGMGNEQFF
>TRBV5-4
CASSLGLHPGNYEQYF
>TRBV7-2
CASSLGQAGGPFEQFF
>TRBV5-1
CASRNREARETQYF
>TRBV2
CASSPAGGQNTGELFF
>TRBV27
CASTLGSGGYNEQFF
>TRBV12-3/TRBV12-4
CASSTGQGLETQYF
>TRBV7-2
CASSLGLGVSSYNEQFF
>TRBV6-5
CASSQAGTGGTYEQYF
>TRBV4-1
CASSPGLAGGHEQFF
>TRBV2
CASSEARVGLGEQFF
>TRBV7-3
CASSHPGAEAFF
>TRBV12-3/TRBV12-4
CASSPRVRGETQYF
>TRBV5-1
CASTTTGSSYEQYF
>TRBV6-5
CASLGTYTDTQYF